This T cell receptor beta chain was documented in a study of cytomegalovirus exposure and HLA in healthy donors. Study overall: The approximately 110 validation repertoires used a platform that matched the one used for the 600 to 750 first-cohort repertoires, as a later analysis reported. Study results and caveats: According to a later analysis, TCR clusters from the first cohort tended to co-occur in the 120 or so validation repertoires. Most TCR sequences were rare, but some public TCRs occurred in many donors.

The CDR3 totals 18 residues. The germline V gene has CDR1 MGHRA and CDR2 YSYEKL. V dropped 4 bases and J dropped 0; count of bases not matched to a gene: 9. About this clone itself: Its antigen is unknown.

Repertoires were generated with immunoSEQ multiplex PCR, while TCRdb's copy carries only in-frame clones and drops some. Of about 65,000 clones listed, around 92% are singletons. Sequences were obtained from PBMCs. The genes are TRBV4-1 and TRBJ2-6; the match to TRBD1 covers 7 bases. This receptor was taken from a woman aged 18-29 years in good health and CMV-seronegative. CDR3 in DNA: TGCGCCAGCAGCCCAAGACAGGGACCGGTCTCTGGGGCCAACGTCCTGACTTTC. It encodes CASSPRQGPVSGANVLTF.